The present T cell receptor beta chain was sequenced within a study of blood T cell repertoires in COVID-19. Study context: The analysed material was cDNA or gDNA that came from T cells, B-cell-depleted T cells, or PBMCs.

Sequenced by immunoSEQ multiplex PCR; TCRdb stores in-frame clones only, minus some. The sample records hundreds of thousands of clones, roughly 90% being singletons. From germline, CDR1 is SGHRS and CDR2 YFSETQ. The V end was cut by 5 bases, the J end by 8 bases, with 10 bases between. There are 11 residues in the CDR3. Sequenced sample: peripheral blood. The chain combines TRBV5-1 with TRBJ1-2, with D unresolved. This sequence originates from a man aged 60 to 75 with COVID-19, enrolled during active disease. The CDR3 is CASRQAGGYTF. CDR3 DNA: TGCGCCAGCAGGCAGGCGGGAGGCTACACCTTC.